Below are 28 T cell receptor beta chains sequenced from a single sample in a study of blood T cell repertoires in COVID-19. Data came from immunoSEQ multiplex PCR; TCRdb stores just in-frame clones and leaves some out. The sample lists 200,000 or so clones, roughly 87% seen once, with about 1.9% in the top ten. The material sequenced was peripheral blood. The receptors derive from a man aged 35 to 55 with active or convalescent COVID-19.

The chain's CDR3 is CATRETEGNTEAFF. The CDR3 nucleotides are TGTGCCACCAGGGAGACGGAGGGGAACACTGAAGCTTTCTTT. The rearrangement uses TRBV24-1 and TRBJ1-1, with D unresolved. The CDR3 is made up of 14 amino acids. Germline assignment: CDR1 KGHDR and CDR2 SFDVKD. Trimming cost V 7 bases and J 1 base, with 12 bases left between them.

The rearrangement links TRBV5-4 to TRBJ1-2; D might be TRBD1 (6 bases). Germline V CDR1 and CDR2: SGHNT, YYREEE (reference sequence). Trimming stripped 2 bases from V and 4 bases from J, with 9 bases between. CDR3 length equals 13 residues. CDR3 DNA sequence: TGTGCCAGCAGCTTTAGGGGGTCCTATGGCTACACCTTC. As protein: CASSFRGSYGYTF.

The chain combines TRBV9 with TRBJ1-6; 9 bases line up with TRBD1. Germline CDR1 SGDLS, CDR2 YYNGEE. The CDR3 spans 15 residues. With 0 bases clipped from V and 5 bases from J, the junction kept 0 bases outside the gene matches. The CDR3 here is CASSVGQGDNSPLHF. CDR3 nucleotides: TGTGCCAGCAGCGTAGGACAGGGGGATAATTCACCCCTCCACTTT. The full variable domain, in which reference TRBV9 and TRBJ1-6 provide the parts outside the CDR3, is DSGVTQTPKHLITATGQRVTLRCSPRSGDLSVYWYQQSLDQGLQFLIQYYNGEERAKGNILERFSAQQFPDLHSELNLSSLELGDSALYFCASSVGQGDNSPLHFGNGTRLTVT.

This chain uses TRBV5-6 with TRBJ1-4; unclear D gene. The CDR3 has 16 amino acids. The germline V and J ends were trimmed by 1 base and 0 bases, with 10 bases remaining between them. Germline V gene sequence: CDR1 SGHDT, CDR2 YYEEEE. CDR3 amino acids: CASSLQIYTTNEKLFF. The CDR3 DNA is TGTGCCAGCAGCTTGCAGATTTATACAACTAATGAAAAACTGTTTTTT. Looking up the rest from reference TRBV5-6 and TRBJ1-4 gives the full variable domain: DAGVTQSPTHLIKTRGQQVTLRCSPKSGHDTVSWYQQALGQGPQFIFQYYEEEERQRGNFPDRFSGHQFPNYSSELNVNALLLGDSALYLCASSLQIYTTNEKLFFGSGTQLSVL.

V is TRBV6-4 and J is TRBJ1-1; 8 bases agree with TRBD1. V was pared by 4 bases and J by 3 bases, with 4 bases of the junction left unmatched. The CDR3 is made up of 14 amino acids. CDR1 and CDR2 from the germline V gene are MRHNA and SNTAGT. CDR3: CASSAMTGDTEAFF. The CDR3 bases are TGTGCCAGCAGTGCGATGACAGGGGACACTGAAGCTTTCTTT.

The DNA of the CDR3 is TGTGCCAGCAGTGCCTTACAGGGCCCTGAAGCTTTCTTT. Protein: CASSALQGPEAFF. The chain links TRBV6-2 or TRBV6-3 to TRBJ1-1; possible D gene TRBD1, 6 bases. The CDR3 contains 13 residues. Germline V gene data show CDR1 as MNHEY and CDR2 as SVGEGT. Trimming left V 5 bases short and J 6 bases short, with 13 bases between.

The CDR3 nucleotides read TGTGTCAGAAGCTTGGTACAGGGGAATAATTCACCCCTCCACTTT. It translates to CVRSLVQGNNSPLHF. The chain combines TRBV7-5 with TRBJ1-6; no DNA check was done on the table's D call, TRBD1. TRBV7-5 has pseudogene status. The length of the CDR3 is 15 residues.

This clone was seen only a few times. The rearrangement joins TRBV5-1 to TRBJ1-2; no clear D. CDR1 SGHRS and CDR2 YFSETQ come from the germline V gene. The V gene lost 0 bases and the J gene lost 2 bases, with 8 bases spanning the gap. The length of the CDR3 is 14 residues. Here the CDR3 reads CASSLDSPNYGYTF. In nucleotides, the CDR3 is TGCGCCAGCAGCTTGGACAGCCCAAACTATGGCTACACCTTC.

This clone came up once. The chain employs TRBV7-9 and TRBJ2-1, with TRBD2 matching over 9 bases. This CDR3 spans 16 amino acids. Germline CDR1 reads SEHNR; CDR2 reads FQNEAQ (reference sequence). After removal of 4 bases from V and 10 bases from J, the junction contained 14 bases not matched to a gene. The CDR3 spells CASSYLVVAGEEEQFF. CDR3 in DNA: TGTGCCAGCAGCTACCTAGTGGTAGCGGGAGAGGAGGAGCAGTTCTTC.

The chain employs TRBV7-3 and TRBJ1-1, with D perhaps TRBD1 (6 bases). The V gene's germline CDR1 is SGHTA and CDR2 FQGTGA. The CDR3 extends over 12 amino acids. Trimming stripped 5 bases from V and 5 bases from J, with 9 bases between. CDR3 sequence: CASSGQNTEAFF. The DNA for the CDR3 is TGTGCCAGCAGCGGACAGAATACTGAAGCTTTCTTT.

This clone came up a few times. The chain combines TRBV11-1 with TRBJ1-5; D remains ambiguous. The germline V gene encodes CDR1 SGHAT and CDR2 FQDESV (reference sequence). The V end lost 0 bases, the J end lost 1 base, and 16 bases lay between the germline ends. This CDR3 is built from 18 residues. Here the CDR3 reads CASSLARVQVASNQPQHF. CDR3 coding DNA: TGTGCCAGCAGCTTAGCGCGGGTTCAGGTGGCGAGCAATCAGCCCCAGCATTTT.

This clone occurred once. The rearrangement joins TRBV2 to TRBJ1-2, with a weak D call TRBD1 (6 bases). Trimming shortened V by 2 bases and J by 8 bases, and 12 bases separated the two germline ends. Germline CDR1 reads SNHLY; CDR2 reads FYNNEI. The CDR3 consists of 13 residues. The CDR3 loop is CASSENREKGYTF. The DNA for the CDR3 is TGTGCCAGCAGTGAAAACAGGGAAAAAGGCTACACCTTC.

The sample holds a few counts of this clone. V is TRBV14 and J is TRBJ1-2, with TRBD1 as a possible D gene (5 bases). Germline CDR1 and CDR2: SGHDN and FVKESK. V lost 0 bases and J 1 base, leaving 9 bases between the germline ends. This CDR3 is built from 15 residues. CDR3 in DNA: TGTGCCAGCAGCCAAGATCCGACAGATAACTATGGCTACACCTTC. Encoded protein: CASSQDPTDNYGYTF.

The chain is built from TRBV5-6 and TRBJ1-5; a possible D gene is TRBD1 (5 bases). Germline CDR1 and CDR2: SGHDT and YYEEEE. The CDR3 consists of 13 residues. With 0 bases removed from V and 5 bases from J, the gap between germline ends came to 6 bases. The CDR3 DNA reads as TGTGCCAGCAGCTTGGGGGGGGATCAGCCCCAGCATTTT. Protein sequence: CASSLGGDQPQHF.

The rearrangement uses TRBV7-3 and TRBJ2-3; possibly TRBD2 for D (5 bases). This CDR3 has 15 residues. Trimming took off 2 bases at V and 1 base at J, with 10 bases between the two ends. Per germline, CDR1 SGHTA and CDR2 FQGTGA. In nucleotides, the CDR3 is TGTGCCAGCAGCTTAGGACTTTTTGGCACAGATACGCAGTATTTT. Translation: CASSLGLFGTDTQYF.

The rearrangement links TRBV28 to TRBJ2-3, with 12 positions matching TRBD1. The CDR3 extends over 16 amino acids. J lost 3 bases, V lost 3 bases, and 4 bases had no gene match. Looked up from germline, CDR1 is MDHEN and CDR2 is SYDVKM. CDR3 loop: CASSFRGQGATDTQYF. The CDR3 nucleotides read TGTGCCAGCAGTTTTAGGGGACAGGGGGCAACAGATACGCAGTATTTT.

This chain uses TRBV19 with TRBJ2-1, with a weak D call TRBD1 (5 bases). Germline assignment: CDR1 LNHDA and CDR2 SQIVND (reference sequence). The germline V and J ends were trimmed by 1 base and 0 bases, with 13 bases remaining between them. This CDR3 comprises 17 residues. In nucleotides, the CDR3 is TGTGCCAGTAGTATAGGAGCTTCGGACACCTCCTACAATGAGCAGTTCTTC. Translation: CASSIGASDTSYNEQFF.

The chain couples TRBV5-1 to TRBJ2-5; perhaps TRBD1 as D (6 bases). This CDR3 comprises 14 residues. CDR1 is SGHRS and CDR2 is YFSETQ in the germline V gene. Trimming left V 0 bases short and J 4 bases short, with 10 bases between. In DNA, the CDR3 is TGCGCCAGCAGCTTGGGTTTACAGGGAGAGACCCAGTACTTC. It translates to CASSLGLQGETQYF.

J is TRBJ1-2 and V is TRBV11-2; 9 bases match TRBD1. This CDR3 has 16 residues. Germline assignment: CDR1 SGHAT and CDR2 FQNNGV. V lost 4 bases and J lost 7; bases outside the gene matches: 13. The DNA for the CDR3 is TGTGCCAGCAGCTCCCCCCGGACAGGGGTGATTGGTGGCTACACCTTC. It translates to CASSSPRTGVIGGYTF.

The J gene is TRBJ1-3, the V gene TRBV19; no clear D gene. V lost 9 bases, J lost 4 bases, and 16 bases lay in between. The CDR3 loop spans 14 amino acids. CDR1 is LNHDA, CDR2 SQIVND, per germline (reference sequence). Here the CDR3 reads CASGPMRGGNTIYF. The CDR3 DNA follows: TGTGCCAGCGGACCGATGAGAGGGGGAAACACCATATATTTT.

The chain recombines TRBV30 with TRBJ2-2; 9 bases map to TRBD1. The V gene end was trimmed by 2 bases and the J gene end by 5 bases; junction bases not matched to a gene: 6. Germline V gene data show CDR1 as GTSNPN and CDR2 as SVGIG (reference sequence). The CDR3 is 15 residues long. The CDR3 bases are TGTGCCTGGAGTAAAGTGACAGGGGGAACCGGGGAGCTGTTTTTT. Translation gives CAWSKVTGGTGELFF.

This clone was counted a few times. The chain uses TRBV4-2 and TRBJ1-1, with TRBD1 matching 10 bases. The V segment lost 1 base and the J segment 5 bases; nucleotides outside the gene matches: 4. The CDR3 has 15 residues. CDR1 and CDR2 from the germline V gene are LGHNA and YNFKEQ. CDR3 bases: TGTGCCAGCAGCCAAGGACAGGGGGCCGGAACTGAAGCTTTCTTT. It codes for CASSQGQGAGTEAFF.

The gene calls are TRBV9 and TRBJ1-2; TRBD1 matches at 7 bases. CDR3 length: 18 amino acids. The germline CDR1 and CDR2 sequences are SGDLS and YYNGEE. V was pared by 3 bases and J by 5 bases, with 19 bases of the junction left unmatched. The chain's CDR3 is CASSGHRSGTEGGYGYTF. CDR3 nucleotides: TGTGCCAGCAGCGGCCACCGTTCCGGGACAGAAGGGGGTTATGGCTACACCTTC. Drawing the rest from reference TRBV9 and TRBJ1-2, the complete variable domain is DSGVTQTPKHLITATGQRVTLRCSPRSGDLSVYWYQQSLDQGLQFLIQYYNGEERAKGNILERFSAQQFPDLHSELNLSSLELGDSALYFCASSGHRSGTEGGYGYTFGSGTRLTVV.

The count of this clone is one. The J gene is TRBJ1-2, the V gene TRBV2, with 8 bases fitting TRBD1. V lost 7 bases and J lost 2; bases outside the gene matches: 9. CDR1 and CDR2 (germline): SNHLY, FYNNEI. The CDR3 has 15 residues. The CDR3 region is CASTPPDRENYGYTF. CDR3 bases: TGTGCCAGCACCCCCCCGGACAGGGAAAACTATGGCTACACCTTC.

V and J are TRBV30 and TRBJ1-5; 8 bases agree with TRBD1. The CDR3 runs 19 residues. CDR1 and CDR2 (germline): GTSNPN, SVGIG (reference sequence). Losses at the gene ends were 0 bases for V and 1 base for J; bases not matched to a gene: 14. DNA of the CDR3: TGTGCCTGGAGTGTACCCGGACAGGGCATTGGAAGAAGCAATCAGCCCCAGCATTTT. It yields the protein CAWSVPGQGIGRSNQPQHF.

The chain has TRBV7-6 and TRBJ2-7, with TRBD2 matching over 13 bases. Germline assignment: CDR1 SGHVS and CDR2 FNYEAQ. V was clipped by 1 base and J by 3 bases; unmatched bases: 3. The CDR3 totals 16 residues. CDR3: CASSLGTSGSVYEQYF. DNA for the CDR3: TGTGCCAGCAGCTTAGGGACTAGCGGGAGTGTCTACGAGCAGTACTTC.

The chain carries TRBV5-1 and TRBJ2-1; 7 bases align to TRBD1. Germline assignment: CDR1 SGHRS and CDR2 YFSETQ. V trimming: 4 bases; J trimming: 6 bases; junction bases outside the gene matches: 13. This CDR3 is built from 16 residues. The CDR3 sequence: CASSPIMEQGLNEQFF. CDR3 in DNA: TGCGCCAGCAGCCCCATCATGGAACAGGGGCTCAATGAGCAGTTCTTC.

As concerns this clone: The same CDR3 also results from other DNA sequences found in this sample. The genes are TRBV5-1 and TRBJ1-2; 9 bases fit TRBD1. Trimming at V came to 0 bases and at J to 2 bases, leaving 2 bases not matched to a gene. This CDR3 is 15 amino acids long. Germline assignment: CDR1 SGHRS and CDR2 YFSETQ. The CDR3 loop reads CASSLAGQGNYGYTF. The CDR3 DNA is TGCGCCAGCAGCTTGGCGGGACAGGGAAACTATGGCTACACCTTC.